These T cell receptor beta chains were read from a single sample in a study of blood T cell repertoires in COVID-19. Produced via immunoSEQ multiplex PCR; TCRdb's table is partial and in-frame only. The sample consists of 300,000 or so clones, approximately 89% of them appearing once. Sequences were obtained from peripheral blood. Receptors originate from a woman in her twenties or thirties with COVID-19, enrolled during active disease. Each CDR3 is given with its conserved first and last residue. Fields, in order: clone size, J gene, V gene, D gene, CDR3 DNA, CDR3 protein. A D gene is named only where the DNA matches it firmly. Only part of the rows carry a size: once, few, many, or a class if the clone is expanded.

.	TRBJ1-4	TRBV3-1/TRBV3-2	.	TGTGCCAGCAGCCTCGGACTGGCTGGGAAAAAACTGTTTTTT	CASSLGLAGKKLFF
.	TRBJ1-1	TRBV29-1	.	TGCAGCGTTGGGGGGCTCTTCACTGAAGCTTTCTTT	CSVGGLFTEAFF
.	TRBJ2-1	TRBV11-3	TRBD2	TGTGCCAGCAGCTTAGAATACAGCGGGAGGGACAATGAGCAGTTCTTC	CASSLEYSGRDNEQFF
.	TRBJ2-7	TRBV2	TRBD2	TGTGCCAGCAGTGAAGCGCGGTTTAGCGGGAGCGGGTACGAGCAGTACTTC	CASSEARFSGSGYEQYF
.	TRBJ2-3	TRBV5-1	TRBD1	TGCGCCAGCAGCTCTCGACAGGGTAGGGATACGCAGTATTTT	CASSSRQGRDTQYF
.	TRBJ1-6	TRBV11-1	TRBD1	TGTGCCAGCAGCTTAGGGACAGGCTCTTCACCCCTCCACTTT	CASSLGTGSSPLHF
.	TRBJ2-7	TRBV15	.	TGTGCCACCAGCAGAGATCGGGTCCGCGGGACTTTCTACGAGCAGTACTTC	CATSRDRVRGTFYEQYF
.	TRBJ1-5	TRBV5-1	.	TGCGCCAGCAGCCGCGGTGATTCGGGGGATCAGCCCCAGCATTTT	CASSRGDSGDQPQHF
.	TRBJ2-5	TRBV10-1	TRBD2	TGCGCCAGCAGTGGACGGGAGGGCCAAGAGACCCAGTACTTC	CASSGREGQETQYF
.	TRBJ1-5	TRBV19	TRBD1	TGTGCCAGTAACCCTGGACAGGGAGTTAATAGCAATCAGCCCCAGCATTTT	CASNPGQGVNSNQPQHF
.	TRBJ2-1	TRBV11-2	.	TGTGCCAGCAGCTTAGCTAGCCTAAGCTCCTACAATGAGCAGTTCTTC	CASSLASLSSYNEQFF
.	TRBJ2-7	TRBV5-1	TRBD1	TGCGCCAGCAGCCAGGGACAGGGGGCTTGGGACGAGCAGTACTTC	CASSQGQGAWDEQYF
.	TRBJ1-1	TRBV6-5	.	TGTGCCAGCAGCCGGGAGAGGACGGCGAACACTGAAGCTTTCTTT	CASSRERTANTEAFF
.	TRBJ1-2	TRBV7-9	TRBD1	TGTGCCAGCAGCCCAACAGGGGGTATATATGGCTACACCTTC	CASSPTGGIYGYTF
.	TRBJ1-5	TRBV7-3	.	TGTGCCAGCAGCTCCTTCGGAGGGCCCCAGCATTTT	CASSSFGGPQHF
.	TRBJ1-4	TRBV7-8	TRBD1	TGTGCCAGCAGCCAGGACAGGGGCCGAAATGAAAAACTGTTTTTT	CASSQDRGRNEKLFF
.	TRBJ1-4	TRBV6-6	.	TGTGCCAGCAGTTACCGAGACAGGCCAACTAATGAAAAACTGTTTTTT	CASSYRDRPTNEKLFF
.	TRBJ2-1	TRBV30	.	TGTGCCTGGAGTTGGGACTTCTACAATGAGCAGTTCTTC	CAWSWDFYNEQFF
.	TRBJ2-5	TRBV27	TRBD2	TGTGCCAGCAGTTTGGGAGGGAACCTCCAAGAGACCCAGTACTTC	CASSLGGNLQETQYF
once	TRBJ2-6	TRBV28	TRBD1	TGTGCCAGCAGTTTGCTAACAGGGGGCCTACTATCTGGGGCCAACGTCCTGACTTTC	CASSLLTGGLLSGANVLTF
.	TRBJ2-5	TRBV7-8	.	TGTGCCAGCAGCTTAGGGGACCTCCGGGGGGAGACCCAGTACTTC	CASSLGDLRGETQYF
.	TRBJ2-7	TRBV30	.	TGTGCCTGGAGTGTAGCTTACGAGCAGTACTTC	CAWSVAYEQYF
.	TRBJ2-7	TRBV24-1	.	TGTGCCACCAGTGCCGGGAACCAGGCACCCGAGCAGTACTTC	CATSAGNQAPEQYF
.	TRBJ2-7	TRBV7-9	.	TGTGCCAGCAGCTTAAGTCGGGACGAGCAGTACTTC	CASSLSRDEQYF